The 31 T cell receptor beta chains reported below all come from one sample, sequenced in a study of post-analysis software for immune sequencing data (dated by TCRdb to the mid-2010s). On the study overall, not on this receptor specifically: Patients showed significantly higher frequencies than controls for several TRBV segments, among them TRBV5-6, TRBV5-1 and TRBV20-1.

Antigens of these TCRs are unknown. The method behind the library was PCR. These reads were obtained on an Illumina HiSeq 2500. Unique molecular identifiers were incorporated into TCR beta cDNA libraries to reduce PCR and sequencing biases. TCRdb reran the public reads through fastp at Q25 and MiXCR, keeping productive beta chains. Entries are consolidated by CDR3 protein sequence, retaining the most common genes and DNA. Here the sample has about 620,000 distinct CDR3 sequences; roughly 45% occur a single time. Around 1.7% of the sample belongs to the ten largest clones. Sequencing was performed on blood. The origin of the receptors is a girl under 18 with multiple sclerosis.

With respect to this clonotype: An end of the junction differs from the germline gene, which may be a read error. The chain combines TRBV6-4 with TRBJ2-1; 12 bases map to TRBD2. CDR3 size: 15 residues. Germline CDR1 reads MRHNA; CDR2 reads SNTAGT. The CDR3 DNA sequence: TGTGCTAGCAGTGACGGGACTAGCGGGTGCAATGAGCAGTTCTTC. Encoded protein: CASSDGTSGCNEQFF.

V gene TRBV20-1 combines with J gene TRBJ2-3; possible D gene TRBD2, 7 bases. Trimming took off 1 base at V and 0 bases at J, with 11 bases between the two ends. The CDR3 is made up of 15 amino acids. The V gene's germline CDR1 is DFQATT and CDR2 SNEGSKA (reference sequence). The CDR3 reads CSARGGRGSTDTQYF. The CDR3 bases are TGCAGTGCTAGAGGGGGGCGGGGGAGCACAGATACGCAGTATTTT.

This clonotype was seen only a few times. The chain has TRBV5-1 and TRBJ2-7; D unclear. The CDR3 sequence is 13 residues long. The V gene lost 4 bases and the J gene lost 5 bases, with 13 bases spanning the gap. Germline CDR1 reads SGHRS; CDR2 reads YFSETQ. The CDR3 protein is CASSLLIAHEQYF. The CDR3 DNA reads TGCGCCAGCAGCCTCCTCATAGCCCACGAGCAGTACTTC. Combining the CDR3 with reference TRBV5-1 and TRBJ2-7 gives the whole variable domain KAGVTQTPRYLIKTRGQQVTLSCSPISGHRSVSWYQQTPGQGLQFLFEYFSETQRNKGNFPGRFSGRQFSNSRSEMNVSTLELGDSALYLCASSLLIAHEQYFGPGTRLTVT.

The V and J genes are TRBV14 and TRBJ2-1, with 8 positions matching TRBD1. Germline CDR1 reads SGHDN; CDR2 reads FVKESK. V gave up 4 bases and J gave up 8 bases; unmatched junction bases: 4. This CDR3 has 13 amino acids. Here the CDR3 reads CASSRPTGDEQFF. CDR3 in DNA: TGTGCCAGCAGCCGCCCGACAGGGGATGAGCAGTTCTTC. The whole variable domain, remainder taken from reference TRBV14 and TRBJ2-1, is EAGVTQFPSHSVIEKGQTVTLRCDPISGHDNLYWYRRVMGKEIKFLLHFVKESKQDESGMPNNRFLAERTGGTYSTLKVQPAELEDSGVYFCASSRPTGDEQFFGPGTRLTVL.

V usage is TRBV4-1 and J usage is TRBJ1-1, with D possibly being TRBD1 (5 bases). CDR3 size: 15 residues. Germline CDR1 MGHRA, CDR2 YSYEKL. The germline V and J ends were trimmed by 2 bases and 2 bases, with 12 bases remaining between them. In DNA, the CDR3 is TGCGCCAGCAGCCAATCAAACAGGCGTAACACTGAAGCTTTCTTT. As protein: CASSQSNRRNTEAFF.

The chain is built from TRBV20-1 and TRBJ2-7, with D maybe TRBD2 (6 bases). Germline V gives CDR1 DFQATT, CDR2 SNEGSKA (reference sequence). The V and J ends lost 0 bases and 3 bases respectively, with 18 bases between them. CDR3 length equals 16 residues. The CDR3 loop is CSARDPSGVPIYEQYF. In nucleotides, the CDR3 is TGCAGTGCTAGAGACCCTTCGGGAGTCCCTATCTACGAGCAGTACTTC.

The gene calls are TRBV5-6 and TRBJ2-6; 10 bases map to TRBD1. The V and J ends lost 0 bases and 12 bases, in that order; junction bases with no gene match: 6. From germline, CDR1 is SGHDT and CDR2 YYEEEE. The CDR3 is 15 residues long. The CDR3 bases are TGTGCCAGCAGCTTGGGGGGGACAGGGGTGAGCGTCCTGACTTTC. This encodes CASSLGGTGVSVLTF.

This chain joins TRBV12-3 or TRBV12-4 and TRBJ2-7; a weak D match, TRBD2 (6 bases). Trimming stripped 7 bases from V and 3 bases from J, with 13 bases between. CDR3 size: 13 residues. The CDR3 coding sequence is TGTGCCAGCACCAGAGGGAGGAACTACGAGCAGTACTTC. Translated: CASTRGRNYEQYF.

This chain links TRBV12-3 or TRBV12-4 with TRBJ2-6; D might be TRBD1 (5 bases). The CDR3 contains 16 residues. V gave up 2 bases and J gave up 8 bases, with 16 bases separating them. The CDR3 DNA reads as TGTGCCAGCAGTTTAAGAGCATACAGGTTTACCAACGTCCTGACTTTC. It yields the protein CASSLRAYRFTNVLTF.

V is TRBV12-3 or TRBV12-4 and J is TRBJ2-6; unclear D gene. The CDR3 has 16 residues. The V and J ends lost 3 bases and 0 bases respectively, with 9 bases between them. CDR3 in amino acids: CASSLLLFSGANVLTF. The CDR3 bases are TGTGCCAGCAGTTTGTTACTCTTCTCTGGGGCCAACGTCCTGACTTTC.

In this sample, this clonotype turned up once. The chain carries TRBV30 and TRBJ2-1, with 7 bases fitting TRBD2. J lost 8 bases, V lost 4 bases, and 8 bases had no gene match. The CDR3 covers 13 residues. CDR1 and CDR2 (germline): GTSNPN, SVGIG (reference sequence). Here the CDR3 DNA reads TGTGCCTGGACCCGGGAGGCATCACATGAGCAGTTCTTC. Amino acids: CAWTREASHEQFF.

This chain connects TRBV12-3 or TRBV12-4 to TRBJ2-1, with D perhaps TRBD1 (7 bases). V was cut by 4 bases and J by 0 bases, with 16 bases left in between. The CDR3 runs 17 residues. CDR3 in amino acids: CASSYWGAGGSYNEQFF. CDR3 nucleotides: TGTGCCAGCAGTTACTGGGGGGCAGGGGGCTCCTACAATGAGCAGTTCTTC.

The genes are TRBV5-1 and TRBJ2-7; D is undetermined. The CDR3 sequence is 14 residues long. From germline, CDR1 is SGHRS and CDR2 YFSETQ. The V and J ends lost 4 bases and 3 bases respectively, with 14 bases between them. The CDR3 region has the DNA TGCGCCAGCAGCCCCGTCCGAGCAAGCTACGAGCAGTACTTC. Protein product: CASSPVRASYEQYF.

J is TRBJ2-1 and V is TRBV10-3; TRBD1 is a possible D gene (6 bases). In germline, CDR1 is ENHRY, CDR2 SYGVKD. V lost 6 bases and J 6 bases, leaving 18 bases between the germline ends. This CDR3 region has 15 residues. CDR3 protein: CAISANRAGVNEQFF. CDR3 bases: TGTGCCATCAGCGCGAACAGGGCTGGGGTCAATGAGCAGTTCTTC.

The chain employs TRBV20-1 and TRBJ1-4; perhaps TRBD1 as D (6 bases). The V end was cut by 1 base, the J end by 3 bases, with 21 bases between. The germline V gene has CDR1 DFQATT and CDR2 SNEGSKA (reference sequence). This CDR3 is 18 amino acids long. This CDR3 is CSARGAGARRSANEKLFF. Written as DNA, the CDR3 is TGCAGTGCTAGAGGTGCGGGGGCTCGAAGGTCGGCTAATGAAAAACTGTTTTTT.

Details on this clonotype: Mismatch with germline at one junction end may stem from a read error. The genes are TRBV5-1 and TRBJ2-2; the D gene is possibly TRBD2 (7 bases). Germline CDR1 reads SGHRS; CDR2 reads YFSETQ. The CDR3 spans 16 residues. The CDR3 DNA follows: TGCGCCAGCAGCTTAGGGAGGGGGACCGGCACCGGGAAGCTGTTTTTT. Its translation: CASSLGRGTGTGKLFF.

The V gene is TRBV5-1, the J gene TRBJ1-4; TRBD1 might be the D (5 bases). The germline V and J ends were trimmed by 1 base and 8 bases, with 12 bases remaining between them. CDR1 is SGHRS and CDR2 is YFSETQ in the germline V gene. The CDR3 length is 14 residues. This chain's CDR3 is CASSLRDLGEKLFF. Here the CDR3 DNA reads TGCGCCAGCAGCTTGAGGGACTTGGGGGAAAAACTGTTTTTT.

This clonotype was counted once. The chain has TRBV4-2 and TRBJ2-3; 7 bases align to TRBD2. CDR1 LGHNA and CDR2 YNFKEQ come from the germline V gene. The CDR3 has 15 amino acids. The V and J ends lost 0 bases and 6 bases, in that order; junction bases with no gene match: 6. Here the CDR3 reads CASSQDKAGDDTQYF. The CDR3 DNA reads TGTGCCAGCAGCCAAGATAAGGCGGGAGACGATACGCAGTATTTT.

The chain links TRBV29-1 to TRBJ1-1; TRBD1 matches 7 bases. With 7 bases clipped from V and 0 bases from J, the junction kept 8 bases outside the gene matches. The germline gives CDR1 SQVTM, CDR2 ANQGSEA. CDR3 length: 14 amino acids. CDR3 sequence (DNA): TGCAGCGACCTGGCAGGGGGATTGAACACTGAAGCTTTCTTT. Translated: CSDLAGGLNTEAFF.

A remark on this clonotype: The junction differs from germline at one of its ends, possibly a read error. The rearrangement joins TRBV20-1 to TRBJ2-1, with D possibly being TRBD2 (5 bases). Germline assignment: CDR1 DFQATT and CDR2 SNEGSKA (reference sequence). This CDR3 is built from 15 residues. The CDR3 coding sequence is TGCGGTGCTAGAGGGAGCGGTAGCTCCTACAATGAGCAGTTCTTC. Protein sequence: CGARGSGSSYNEQFF.

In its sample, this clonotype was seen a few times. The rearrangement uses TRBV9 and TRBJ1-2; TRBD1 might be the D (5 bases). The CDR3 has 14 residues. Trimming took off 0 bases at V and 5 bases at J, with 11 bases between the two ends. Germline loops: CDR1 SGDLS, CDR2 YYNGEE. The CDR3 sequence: CASSVEDRKYGYTF. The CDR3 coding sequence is TGTGCCAGCAGCGTAGAAGACAGAAAATATGGCTACACCTTC.

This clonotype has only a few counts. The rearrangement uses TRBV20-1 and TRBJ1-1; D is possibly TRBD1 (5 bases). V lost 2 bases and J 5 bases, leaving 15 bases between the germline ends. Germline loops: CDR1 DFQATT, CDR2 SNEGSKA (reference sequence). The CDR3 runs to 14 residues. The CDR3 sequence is CSARIDRVRTEAFF. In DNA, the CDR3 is TGCAGTGCTAGAATAGACAGAGTGAGGACTGAAGCTTTCTTT.

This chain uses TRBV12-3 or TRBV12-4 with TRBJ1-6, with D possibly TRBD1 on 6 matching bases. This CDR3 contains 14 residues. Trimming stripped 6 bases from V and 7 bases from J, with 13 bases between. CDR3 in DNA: TGTGCCAGCAGCTTGGACAGCCAGAATTCACCCCTCCACTTT. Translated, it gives CASSLDSQNSPLHF.

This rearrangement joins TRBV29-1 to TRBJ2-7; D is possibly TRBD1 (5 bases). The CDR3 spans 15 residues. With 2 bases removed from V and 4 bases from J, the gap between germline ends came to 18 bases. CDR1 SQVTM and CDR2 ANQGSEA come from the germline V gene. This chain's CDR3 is CSVETGTDTAYEQYF. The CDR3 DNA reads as TGCAGCGTTGAAACAGGAACAGATACAGCTTACGAGCAGTACTTC.

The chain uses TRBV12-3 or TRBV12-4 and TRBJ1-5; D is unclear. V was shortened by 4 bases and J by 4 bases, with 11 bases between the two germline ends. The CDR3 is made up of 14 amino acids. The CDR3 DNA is TGTGCCAGCAGTTCCGACGGGATTAATCAGCCCCAGCATTTT. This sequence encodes CASSSDGINQPQHF.

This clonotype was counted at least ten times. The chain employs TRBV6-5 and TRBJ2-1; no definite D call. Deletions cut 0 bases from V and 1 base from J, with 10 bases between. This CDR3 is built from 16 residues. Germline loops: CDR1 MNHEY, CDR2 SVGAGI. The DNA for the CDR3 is TGTGCCAGCAGTTACTCCCCCCAGGCGTCCTACAATGAGCAGTTCTTC. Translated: CASSYSPQASYNEQFF.

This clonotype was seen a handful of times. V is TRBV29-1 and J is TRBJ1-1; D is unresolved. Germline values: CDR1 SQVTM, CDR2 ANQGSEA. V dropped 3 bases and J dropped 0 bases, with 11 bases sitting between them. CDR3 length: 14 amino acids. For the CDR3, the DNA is TGCAGCGTTGACCCCTACGGGCTGAACACTGAAGCTTTCTTT. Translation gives CSVDPYGLNTEAFF.

The CDR3 region is CASSLEVWTEAFF. Written as DNA, the CDR3 is TGCGCCAGCAGCTTGGAGGTTTGGACTGAAGCTTTCTTT. The chain uses TRBV5-1 and TRBJ1-1; no clear D gene. Germline V gene sequence: CDR1 SGHRS, CDR2 YFSETQ. V gave up 0 bases and J gave up 5 bases, with 8 bases separating them. The CDR3 spans 13 residues.

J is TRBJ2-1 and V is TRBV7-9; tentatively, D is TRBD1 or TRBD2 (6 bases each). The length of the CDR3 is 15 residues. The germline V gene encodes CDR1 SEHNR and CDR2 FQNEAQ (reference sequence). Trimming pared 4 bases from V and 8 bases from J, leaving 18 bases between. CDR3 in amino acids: CASSSDRLREDEQFF. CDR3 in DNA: TGTGCCAGCAGCTCCGACAGGCTGAGGGAGGATGAGCAGTTCTTC.

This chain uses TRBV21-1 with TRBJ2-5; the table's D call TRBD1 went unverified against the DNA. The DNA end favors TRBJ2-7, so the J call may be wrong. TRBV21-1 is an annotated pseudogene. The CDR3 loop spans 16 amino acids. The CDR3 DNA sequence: TGTGCCAGCAGCTCCAAGACGGACAGGGTTCCATGCGAGCAGTACTTC. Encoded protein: CASSSKTDRVPCEQYF.

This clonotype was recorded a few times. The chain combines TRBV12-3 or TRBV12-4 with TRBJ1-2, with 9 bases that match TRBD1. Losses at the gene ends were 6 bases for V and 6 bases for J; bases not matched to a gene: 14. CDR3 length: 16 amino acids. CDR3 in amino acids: CASSRGGWDRENGYTF. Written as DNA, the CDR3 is TGTGCCAGCAGCCGTGGTGGGTGGGACAGGGAGAATGGCTACACCTTC.